One sample yielded the 6 T cell receptor beta chains listed below, sequenced in a study of blood T cell repertoires in COVID-19. The table came from immunoSEQ multiplex PCR; TCRdb's copy has only in-frame clones and leaves some out. The repertoire holds 150,000 to 200,000 clones, with approximately 79% as singletons. Material: peripheral blood. Receptors were obtained from a man between 60 and 70 years old with active or convalescent COVID-19.

The V gene is TRBV11-3, the J gene TRBJ2-2; TRBD1 agrees at 7 bases. Trimming cost V 1 base and J 4 bases; bases outside gene matches: 6. This CDR3 spans 16 amino acids. Germline CDR1 reads SGHNT; CDR2 reads YENEEA. Written as DNA, the CDR3 is TGTGCCAGCAGCTTAGTCTCGGGACAGAGCACCGGGGAGCTGTTTTTT. Its translation is CASSLVSGQSTGELFF.

The rearrangement uses TRBV19 and TRBJ2-2; 9 positions match TRBD2. The CDR3 is made up of 15 amino acids. Per germline, CDR1 LNHDA and CDR2 SQIVND (reference sequence). Trimming took 3 bases from V and 7 from J; bases not matched to a gene: 6. This CDR3 is CASSILAGVVGELFF. CDR3 nucleotides: TGTGCCAGTAGTATTTTAGCGGGAGTGGTCGGGGAGCTGTTTTTT.

The rearrangement joins TRBV12-3 or TRBV12-4 to TRBJ2-3, with 7 bases fitting TRBD1. This CDR3 contains 13 residues. V shed 9 bases and J 6 bases; nucleotides not matched to a gene: 9. The CDR3 coding sequence is TGTGCCAGTCACAGGGGAATGGCGGATACGCAGTATTTT. Amino acid sequence: CASHRGMADTQYF.

V is TRBV5-1 and J is TRBJ2-5; D is possibly TRBD1 (5 bases). The germline CDR1 and CDR2 sequences are SGHRS and YFSETQ. This CDR3 has 16 amino acids. V was cut by 1 base and J by 2 bases, with 15 bases left in between. The DNA of the CDR3 is TGCGCCAGCAGCTTGAAAGGGGTCAGGCAACAAGAGACCCAGTACTTC. Its translation: CASSLKGVRQQETQYF.

This clone occurred once. The chain employs TRBV7-2 and TRBJ2-1; 16 bases agree with TRBD2. This CDR3 region has 14 residues. Germline values: CDR1 SGHTA, CDR2 FQGNSA. V trimming: 5 bases; J trimming: 15 bases; junction bases outside the gene matches: 7. CDR3 bases: TGTGCCAGCAGCAGGGGACTAGCGGGAGGGCCGTCGTTCTTC. The encoded protein is CASSRGLAGGPSFF.

The rearrangement uses TRBV4-2 and TRBJ2-2, with D tentatively TRBD2 (6 bases). The germline V gene has CDR1 LGHNA and CDR2 YNFKEQ. Trimming pared 4 bases from V and 4 bases from J, leaving 13 bases between. The CDR3 runs to 15 residues. The CDR3 protein is CASSRNRGSTGELFF. CDR3 DNA: TGTGCCAGCAGCCGGAACCGGGGGAGCACCGGGGAGCTGTTTTTT.